This T cell receptor beta chain came from a study of graft-versus-host responses after intestinal transplantation. This CDR3 region has 14 residues. V trimming: 8 bases; J trimming: 3 bases; junction bases outside the gene matches: 10. The V gene's germline CDR1 is MNHNS and CDR2 SASEGT. Worth noting for this clone: Its antigen is as yet unknown.

Libraries were prepared by immunoSEQ multiplex PCR; TCRdb keeps only in-frame clonotypes and omits some of them. The profile shows 84,000 or so clones, around 86% of them singletons. Whole-study findings and limits: Elevated graft-versus-host to host-versus-graft clonal ratios in allografts were recorded for patients with graft-donor T cell macrochimerism.

The V and J genes are TRBV6-1 and TRBJ2-7, with 7 bases identical to TRBD1. This clonotype was obtained from a human donor who was the organ donor for an intestinal transplant. The sequenced sample was unstimulated CD8+ T cells sorted from spleen or lymph node cells, obtained before transplant. For the CDR3, the DNA is TGTGCCAGCTCCTTAGGACAGGAACACTACGAGCAGTACTTC. Translation: CASSLGQEHYEQYF.